The T cell receptor beta chain described here comes from a study of blood T cell repertoires in COVID-19. The V end lost 2 bases, the J end lost 4 bases, and 29 bases lay between the germline ends. The CDR3 is made up of 20 amino acids. Looked up from germline, CDR1 is MNHNS and CDR2 is SASEGT. Original handling: Reference gene primer amplification gave estimated nucleated cell counts. Sequencing was performed with immunoSEQ multiplex PCR; in TCRdb, only in-frame clones are kept and a portion is missing. From that table come the V and J calls and clone size; the DNA was used to work out D and trimming. The table lists 200,000 to 300,000 clones, roughly 81% of them singletons.

The sequenced sample was peripheral blood. This sequence joins TRBV6-1 and TRBJ2-5; a possible D gene is TRBD2 (7 bases). The receptor was derived from a man aged 50 or older with acute or convalescent COVID-19. Here the CDR3 reads CASSESAGEGVGGRRETQYF. CDR3 DNA: TGTGCCAGCAGTGAATCCGCAGGAGAGGGAGTGGGGGGGCGCAGAGAGACCCAGTACTTC.